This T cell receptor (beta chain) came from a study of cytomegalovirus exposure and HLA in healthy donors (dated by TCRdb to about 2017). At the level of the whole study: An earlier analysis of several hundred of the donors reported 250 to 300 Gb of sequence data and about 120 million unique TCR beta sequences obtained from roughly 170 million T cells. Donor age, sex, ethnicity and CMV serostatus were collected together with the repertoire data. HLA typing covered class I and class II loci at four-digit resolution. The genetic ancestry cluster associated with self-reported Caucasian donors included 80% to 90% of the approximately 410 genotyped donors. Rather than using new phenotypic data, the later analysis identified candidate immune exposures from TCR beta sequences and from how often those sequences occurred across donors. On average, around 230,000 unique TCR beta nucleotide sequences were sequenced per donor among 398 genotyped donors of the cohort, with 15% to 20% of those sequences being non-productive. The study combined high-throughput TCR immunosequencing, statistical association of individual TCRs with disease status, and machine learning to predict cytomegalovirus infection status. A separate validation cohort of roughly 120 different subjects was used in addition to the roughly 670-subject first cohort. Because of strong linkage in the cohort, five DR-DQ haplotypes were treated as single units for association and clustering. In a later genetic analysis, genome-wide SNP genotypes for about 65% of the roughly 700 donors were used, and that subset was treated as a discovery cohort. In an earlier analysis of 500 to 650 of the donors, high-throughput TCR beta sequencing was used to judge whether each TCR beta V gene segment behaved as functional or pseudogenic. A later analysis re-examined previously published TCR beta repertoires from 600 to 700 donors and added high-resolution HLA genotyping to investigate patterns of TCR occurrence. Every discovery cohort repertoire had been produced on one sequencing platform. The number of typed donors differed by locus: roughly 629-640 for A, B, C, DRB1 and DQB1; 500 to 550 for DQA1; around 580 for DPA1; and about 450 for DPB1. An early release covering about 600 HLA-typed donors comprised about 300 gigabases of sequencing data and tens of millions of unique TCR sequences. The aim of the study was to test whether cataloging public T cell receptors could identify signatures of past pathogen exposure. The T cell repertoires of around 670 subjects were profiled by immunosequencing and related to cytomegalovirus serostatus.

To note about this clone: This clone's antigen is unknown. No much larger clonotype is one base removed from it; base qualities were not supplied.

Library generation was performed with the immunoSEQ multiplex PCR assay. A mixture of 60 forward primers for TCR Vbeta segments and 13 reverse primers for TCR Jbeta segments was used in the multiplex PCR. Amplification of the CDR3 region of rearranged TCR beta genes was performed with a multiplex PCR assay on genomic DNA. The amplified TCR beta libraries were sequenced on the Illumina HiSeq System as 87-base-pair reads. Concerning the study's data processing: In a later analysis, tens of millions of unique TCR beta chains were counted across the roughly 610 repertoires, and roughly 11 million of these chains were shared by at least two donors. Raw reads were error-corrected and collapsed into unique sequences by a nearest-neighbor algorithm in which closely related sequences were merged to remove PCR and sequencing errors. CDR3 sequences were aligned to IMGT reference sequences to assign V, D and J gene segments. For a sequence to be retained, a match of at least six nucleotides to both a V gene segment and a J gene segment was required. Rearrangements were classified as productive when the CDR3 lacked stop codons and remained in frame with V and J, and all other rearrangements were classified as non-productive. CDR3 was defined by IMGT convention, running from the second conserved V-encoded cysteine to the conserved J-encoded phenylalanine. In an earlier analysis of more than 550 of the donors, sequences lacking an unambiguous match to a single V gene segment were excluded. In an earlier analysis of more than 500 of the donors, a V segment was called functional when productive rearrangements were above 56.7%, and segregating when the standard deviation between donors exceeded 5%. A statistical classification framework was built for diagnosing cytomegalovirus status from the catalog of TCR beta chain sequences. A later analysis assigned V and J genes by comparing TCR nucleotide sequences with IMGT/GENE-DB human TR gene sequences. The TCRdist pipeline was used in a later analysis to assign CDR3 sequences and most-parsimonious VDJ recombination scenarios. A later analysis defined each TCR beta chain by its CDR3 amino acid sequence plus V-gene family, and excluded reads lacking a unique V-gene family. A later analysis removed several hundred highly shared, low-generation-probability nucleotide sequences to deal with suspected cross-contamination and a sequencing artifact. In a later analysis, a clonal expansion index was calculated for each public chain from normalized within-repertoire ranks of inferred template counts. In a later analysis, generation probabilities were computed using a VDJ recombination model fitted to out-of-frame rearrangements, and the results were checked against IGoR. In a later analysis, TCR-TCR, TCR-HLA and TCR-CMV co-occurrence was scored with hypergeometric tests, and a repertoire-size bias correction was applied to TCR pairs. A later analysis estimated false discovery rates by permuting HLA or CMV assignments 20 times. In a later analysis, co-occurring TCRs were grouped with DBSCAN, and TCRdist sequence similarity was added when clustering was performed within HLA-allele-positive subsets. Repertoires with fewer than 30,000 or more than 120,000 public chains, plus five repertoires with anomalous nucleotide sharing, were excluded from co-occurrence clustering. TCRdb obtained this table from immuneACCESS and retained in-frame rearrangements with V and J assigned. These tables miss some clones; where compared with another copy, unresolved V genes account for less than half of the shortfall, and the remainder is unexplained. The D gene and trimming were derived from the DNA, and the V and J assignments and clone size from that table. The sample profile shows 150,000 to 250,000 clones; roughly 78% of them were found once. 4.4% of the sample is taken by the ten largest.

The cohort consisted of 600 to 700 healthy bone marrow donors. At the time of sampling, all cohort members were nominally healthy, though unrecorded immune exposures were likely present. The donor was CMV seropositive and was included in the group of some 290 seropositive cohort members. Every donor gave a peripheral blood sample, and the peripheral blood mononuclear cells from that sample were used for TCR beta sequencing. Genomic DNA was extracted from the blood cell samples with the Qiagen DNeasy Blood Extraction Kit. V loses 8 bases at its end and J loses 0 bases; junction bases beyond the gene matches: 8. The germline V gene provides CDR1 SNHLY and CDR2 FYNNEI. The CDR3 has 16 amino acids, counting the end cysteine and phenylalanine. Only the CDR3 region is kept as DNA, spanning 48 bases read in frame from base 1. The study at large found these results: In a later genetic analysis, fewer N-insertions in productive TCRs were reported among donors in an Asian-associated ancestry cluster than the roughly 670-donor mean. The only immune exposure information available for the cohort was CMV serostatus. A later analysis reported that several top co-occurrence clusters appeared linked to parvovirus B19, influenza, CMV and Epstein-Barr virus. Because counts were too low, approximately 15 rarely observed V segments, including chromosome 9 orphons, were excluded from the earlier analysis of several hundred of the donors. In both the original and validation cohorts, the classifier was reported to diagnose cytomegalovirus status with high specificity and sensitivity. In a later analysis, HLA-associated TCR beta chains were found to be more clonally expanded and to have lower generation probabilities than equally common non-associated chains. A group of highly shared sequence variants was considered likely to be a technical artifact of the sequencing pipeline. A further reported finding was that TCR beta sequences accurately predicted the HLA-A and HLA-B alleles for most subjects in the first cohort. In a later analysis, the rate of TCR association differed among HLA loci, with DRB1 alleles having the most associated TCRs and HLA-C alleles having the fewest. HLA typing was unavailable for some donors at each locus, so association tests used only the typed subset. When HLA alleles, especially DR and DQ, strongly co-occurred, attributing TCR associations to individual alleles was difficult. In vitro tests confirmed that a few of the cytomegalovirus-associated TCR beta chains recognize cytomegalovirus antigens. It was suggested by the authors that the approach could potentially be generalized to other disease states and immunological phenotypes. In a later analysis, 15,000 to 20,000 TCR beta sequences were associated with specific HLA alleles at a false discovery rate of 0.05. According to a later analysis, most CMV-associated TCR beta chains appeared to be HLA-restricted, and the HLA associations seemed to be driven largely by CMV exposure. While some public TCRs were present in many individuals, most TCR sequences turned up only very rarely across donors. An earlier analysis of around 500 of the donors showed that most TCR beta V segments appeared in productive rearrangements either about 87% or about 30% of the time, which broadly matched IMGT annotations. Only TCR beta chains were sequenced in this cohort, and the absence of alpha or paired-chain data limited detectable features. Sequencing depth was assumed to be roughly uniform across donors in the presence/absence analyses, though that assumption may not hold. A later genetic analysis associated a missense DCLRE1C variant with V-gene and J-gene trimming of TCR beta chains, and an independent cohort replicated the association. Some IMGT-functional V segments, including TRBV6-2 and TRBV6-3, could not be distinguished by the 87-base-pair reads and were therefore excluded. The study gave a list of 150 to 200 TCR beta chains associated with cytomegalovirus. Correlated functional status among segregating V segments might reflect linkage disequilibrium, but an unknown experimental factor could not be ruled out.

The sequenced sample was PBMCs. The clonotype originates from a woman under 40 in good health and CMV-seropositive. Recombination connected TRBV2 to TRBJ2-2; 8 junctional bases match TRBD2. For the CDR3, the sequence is CASLAGITTNTGELFF. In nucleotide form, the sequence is TGTGCCAGCTTAGCGGGGATAACAACGAACACCGGGGAGCTGTTTTTT.